Below, 32 T cell receptor beta chains from the same sample are listed, as sequenced in a study of T cells in Graves' hyperthyroidism and ophthalmopathy. TCR beta CDR3 sequences were amplified from RNA transcripts. TCR CDR3 regions were first amplified by RT-PCR with HTBI primers. TCRdb re-called the multiplex PCR reads through MiXCR, storing one row per CDR3 protein. Counted here are 550,000 to 800,000 distinct CDR3 sequences, approximately 16% occurring once; the ten biggest clones make up about 8.4%. Sequenced: blood. The receptors come from a man younger than 35 with Graves' hyperthyroidism.

Here the CDR3 reads CASSVGLAGEGIEQFF. The CDR3 DNA sequence: TGTGCCAGCAGCGTCGGACTAGCGGGAGAAGGAATAGAGCAGTTCTTC. The chain couples TRBV7-3 to TRBJ2-1; 13 positions agree with TRBD2. V shed 5 bases and J 10 bases; nucleotides not matched to a gene: 11. The CDR3 is 16 residues long. Germline V gives CDR1 SGHTA, CDR2 FQGTGA.

The J gene is TRBJ2-1, the V gene TRBV13; 9 bases match TRBD2. Germline CDR1 reads PRHDT; CDR2 reads FYEKMQ (reference sequence). The CDR3 has 17 amino acids. V was clipped by 7 bases and J by 4 bases; unmatched bases: 14. CDR3 sequence: CASTAAPGLAEYNEQFF. CDR3 DNA sequence: TGTGCCAGCACCGCCGCGCCGGGACTAGCAGAGTACAATGAGCAGTTCTTC.

There are many counts of this clonotype. The chain links TRBV12-3 or TRBV12-4 to TRBJ2-7; 7 bases are shared with TRBD1. The length of the CDR3 is 14 residues. The V and J ends lost 7 bases and 2 bases, in that order; junction bases with no gene match: 8. CDR3 in amino acids: CASTRDSNPYEQYF. The CDR3 coding sequence is TGTGCCAGCACCCGGGACAGCAACCCCTACGAGCAGTACTTC.

There are many counts of this clonotype. The chain uses TRBV20-1 and TRBJ2-1; TRBD1 matches at 7 bases. J lost 0 bases, V lost 2 bases, and 10 bases had no gene match. The germline V gene encodes CDR1 DFQATT and CDR2 SNEGSKA (reference sequence). The CDR3 length is 17 residues. For the CDR3, the DNA is TGCAGTGCTAGACCCCTTGGGACAGCCAGCTCCTACAATGAGCAGTTCTTC. Its protein product is CSARPLGTASSYNEQFF.

This clonotype was counted a few times. The chain carries TRBV29-1 and TRBJ1-1, with no clear D. V was trimmed by 0 bases and J by 0 bases, leaving 2 bases between them. Germline CDR1 is SQVTM and CDR2 is ANQGSEA. There are 12 residues in the CDR3. The CDR3 reads CSVEELNTEAFF. The CDR3 DNA is TGCAGCGTTGAAGAGTTGAACACTGAAGCTTTCTTT.

This chain joins TRBV6-5 and TRBJ1-3; no reliable D call. CDR1 is MNHEY, CDR2 SVGAGI, per germline. CDR3 length: 14 residues. The ends were cut back, 0 bases at V and 0 bases at J, with 3 bases in the middle. Here the CDR3 DNA reads TGTGCCAGCAGTTACTCTAGCTCTGGAAACACCATATATTTT. It encodes CASSYSSSGNTIYF.

The sample holds many counts of this clonotype. This rearrangement joins TRBV2 to TRBJ2-5; no clear D gene. CDR3 length: 13 amino acids. Trimming shortened V by 6 bases and J by 7 bases, and 15 bases separated the two germline ends. Per germline, CDR1 SNHLY and CDR2 FYNNEI. The DNA for the CDR3 is TGTGCCAGCAGCGGCGGCCACGGCGGGACCCAGTACTTC. It encodes CASSGGHGGTQYF.

This clonotype has more than one count but fewer than ten. The chain uses TRBV4-2 and TRBJ2-7; weak D call: TRBD1 (6 bases). The length of the CDR3 is 12 residues. The germline gives CDR1 LGHNA, CDR2 YNFKEQ. The V end lost 4 bases, the J end lost 5 bases, and 9 bases lay between the germline ends. In DNA, the CDR3 is TGTGCCAGCAGCCGGCCAGGGGACGAGCAGTACTTC. This codes for CASSRPGDEQYF.

The chain recombines TRBV7-2 with TRBJ1-6; no clear D. CDR1 is SGHTA, CDR2 FQGNSA, per germline. The CDR3 runs to 13 residues. With 4 bases removed from V and 0 bases from J, the gap between germline ends came to 1 base. The CDR3 sequence: CASSSSYNSPLHF. DNA of the CDR3: TGTGCCAGCAGCTCCTCCTATAATTCACCCCTCCACTTT.

The table lists this clonotype with a few counts. CDR3 sequence: CASSQGQGAGGAFF. The CDR3 coding sequence is TGCGCCAGCAGCCAAGGGCAGGGGGCAGGTGGAGCTTTCTTT. The chain employs TRBV4-3 and TRBJ1-1; TRBD1 agrees at 8 bases. CDR3 length equals 14 residues. Trimming at V came to 1 base and at J to 10 bases, leaving 8 bases not matched to a gene. Germline values: CDR1 LGHNA, CDR2 YSLEER.

The table lists this clonotype with many counts. This chain connects TRBV9 to TRBJ2-1; D call uncertain. The CDR3 extends over 15 amino acids. The germline CDR1 and CDR2 sequences are SGDLS and YYNGEE. Trimming took off 1 base at V and 7 bases at J, with 15 bases between the two ends. This CDR3 is CASSVSSFSGNEQFF. Written as DNA, the CDR3 is TGTGCCAGCAGCGTAAGCTCTTTTTCGGGTAATGAGCAGTTCTTC.

V gene TRBV11-2 combines with J gene TRBJ2-7; the match to TRBD2 covers 8 bases. With V trimmed by 6 bases and J by 2 bases, 9 bases remained unmatched. Germline V lookup: CDR1 SGHAT, CDR2 FQNNGV. The CDR3 extends over 15 amino acids. This chain's CDR3 is CASSLGREAAYEQYF. CDR3 coding DNA: TGTGCCAGCAGTCTGGGGCGGGAGGCCGCCTACGAGCAGTACTTC.

The V gene is TRBV13, the J gene TRBJ2-7; D is possibly TRBD1 (5 bases). The length of the CDR3 is 16 residues. Germline CDR1 is PRHDT and CDR2 is FYEKMQ (reference sequence). V was trimmed by 0 bases and J by 0 bases, leaving 12 bases between them. The CDR3 reads CASSLGTVTSSYEQYF. CDR3 sequence (DNA): TGTGCCAGCAGCTTAGGGACAGTGACGAGCTCCTACGAGCAGTACTTC.

V usage is TRBV10-2 and J usage is TRBJ1-1; 10 bases map to TRBD1. Per the germline V gene, CDR1 is WSHSY and CDR2 is SAAADI. The junction had 14 bases not matched to a gene; V was cut back by 6 bases and J by 1 base. The CDR3 contains 18 residues. DNA for the CDR3: TGCGCCAGCAGGGGCCGGGACAGGGGATTTAGACCGAACACTGAAGCTTTCTTT. This sequence encodes CASRGRDRGFRPNTEAFF.

The sample holds a few counts of this clonotype. The rearrangement links TRBV20-1 to TRBJ1-3; D is unclear. This CDR3 comprises 14 residues. V shed 3 bases and J shed 6 bases, with 15 bases lying between them. The germline V gene has CDR1 DFQATT and CDR2 SNEGSKA (reference sequence). The CDR3 sequence is CSARKDRPENTIYF. CDR3 coding DNA: TGCAGTGCTAGGAAGGACCGGCCGGAAAACACCATATATTTT.

This clonotype was seen only a few times. The chain couples TRBV11-2 to TRBJ2-1; TRBD2 aligns across 13 bases. The CDR3 contains 15 residues. V lost 4 bases, J lost 7 bases, and 4 bases stayed unmatched. Germline V gene lookup returns CDR1 SGHAT and CDR2 FQNNGV. Here the CDR3 reads CASSSGLAGANEQFF. CDR3 DNA sequence: TGTGCCAGCAGCTCAGGACTAGCGGGAGCTAATGAGCAGTTCTTC.

This clonotype was observed a few times. The chain joins TRBV7-2 to TRBJ2-1; possible D gene TRBD2, 6 bases. Germline loops: CDR1 SGHTA, CDR2 FQGNSA. V dropped 1 base and J dropped 0 bases, with 10 bases sitting between them. This CDR3 has 16 residues. CDR3 coding DNA: TGTGCCAGCAGCTTAGATAGCGGAAGCTCCTACAATGAGCAGTTCTTC. This gives the protein CASSLDSGSSYNEQFF.

This clonotype appeared a few times. The genes are TRBV28 and TRBJ1-2; D gene uncertain. The CDR3 extends over 15 amino acids. Germline V CDR1 and CDR2: MDHEN, SYDVKM. Trimming cost V 4 bases and J 2 bases, with 14 bases left between them. CDR3 protein: CASSWDEAGNYGYTF. In DNA, the CDR3 is TGTGCCAGCAGTTGGGATGAGGCTGGGAACTATGGCTACACCTTC.

The gene calls are TRBV12-3 or TRBV12-4 and TRBJ2-3, with D unresolved. The CDR3 length is 11 residues. The V and J ends lost 2 bases and 8 bases respectively, with 5 bases between them. CDR3 DNA sequence: TGTGCCAGCAGTTTAAGGGTTACGCAGTATTTT. It encodes CASSLRVTQYF.

The sample holds many counts of this clonotype. The rearrangement joins TRBV7-2 to TRBJ2-3; 12 bases agree with TRBD2. CDR1 is SGHTA, CDR2 FQGNSA, per germline. The length of the CDR3 is 19 residues. J gave up 4 bases and V 2 bases, and 13 bases lay outside the gene matches. The CDR3 reads CASSLTLTRLAGVSDTQYF. The CDR3 DNA reads TGTGCCAGCAGCTTAACATTAACCCGACTAGCGGGAGTGTCAGATACGCAGTATTTT.

The genes are TRBV7-2 and TRBJ2-4; D not resolved. The germline V gene has CDR1 SGHTA and CDR2 FQGNSA. V was pared by 4 bases and J by 6 bases, with 13 bases between. The CDR3 covers 14 residues. CDR3 region: CASSYGPARNIQYF. Written as DNA, the CDR3 is TGTGCCAGCAGCTATGGGCCCGCGAGAAACATTCAGTACTTC.

J is TRBJ1-1 and V is TRBV5-8, with TRBD1 matching 7 bases. This CDR3 spans 16 amino acids. Losses at the gene ends were 0 bases for V and 2 bases for J; bases not matched to a gene: 7. The germline V gene has CDR1 SGHTS and CDR2 YDEGEE. The CDR3 DNA follows: TGTGCCAGCAGCTTGGGGACAGGATGGGGCAACACTGAAGCTTTCTTT. Amino acids: CASSLGTGWGNTEAFF.

This clonotype was seen repeatedly, ten times or more. The gene calls are TRBV5-1 and TRBJ2-3, with 14 nucleotides matching TRBD2. The V and J ends lost 4 bases and 2 bases, in that order; junction bases with no gene match: 9. CDR1 SGHRS and CDR2 YFSETQ come from the germline V gene. The CDR3 is made up of 18 amino acids. In nucleotides, the CDR3 is TGCGCCAGCAGCCTCGGGACTAGCGGGAGCATGGTCACAGATACGCAGTATTTT. Its translation: CASSLGTSGSMVTDTQYF.

This clonotype occurred many times. The chain carries TRBV6-2 or TRBV6-3 and TRBJ2-5; D is tentatively TRBD1 or TRBD2 (6 bases each). Germline CDR1 is MNHEY and CDR2 is SVGEGT. This CDR3 comprises 16 residues. The V end lost 5 bases, the J end lost 2 bases, and 18 bases lay between the germline ends. Here the CDR3 DNA reads TGTGCCAGCAGTAGGTGGGGCGGGACATCGCAAGAGACCCAGTACTTC. Encoded protein: CASSRWGGTSQETQYF.

J is TRBJ2-1 and V is TRBV7-6; D ambiguous. The CDR3 runs 11 residues. CDR1 and CDR2 from the germline V gene are SGHVS and FNYEAQ. V was pared by 3 bases and J by 8 bases, with 5 bases between. This CDR3 is CASSLWDEQFF. The CDR3 nucleotides are TGTGCCAGCAGCTTGTGGGATGAGCAGTTCTTC.

This clonotype came up many times. The chain carries TRBV6-5 and TRBJ2-3; D gene unclear. This CDR3 is built from 14 residues. V shed 2 bases and J shed 2 bases, with 8 bases lying between them. Germline CDR1 reads MNHEY; CDR2 reads SVGAGI. The CDR3: CASSYGAITDTQYF. The CDR3 nucleotides read TGTGCCAGCAGTTACGGTGCTATCACAGATACGCAGTATTTT.

The chain carries TRBV19 and TRBJ2-7; the match to TRBD1 covers 11 bases. CDR1 LNHDA and CDR2 SQIVND come from the germline V gene (reference sequence). This CDR3 has 15 residues. The V segment lost 6 bases and the J segment 5 bases; nucleotides outside the gene matches: 9. The DNA for the CDR3 is TGTGCCAGTAGCAATATCGGACAGGGGGCCGACGAGCAGTACTTC. Its translation: CASSNIGQGADEQYF.

This chain uses TRBV28 with TRBJ2-5; D is perhaps TRBD1 (5 bases). This CDR3 is built from 12 residues. Germline assignment: CDR1 MDHEN and CDR2 SYDVKM. With 6 bases removed from V and 4 bases from J, the gap between germline ends came to 9 bases. For the CDR3, the DNA is TGTGCCAGCAGGGCTACAGGAGAGACCCAGTACTTC. Its translation: CASRATGETQYF.

This clonotype has ten or more counts. J is TRBJ1-2 and V is TRBV24-1; the D is unclear. Germline V lookup: CDR1 KGHDR, CDR2 SFDVKD. Trimming removed 6 bases at V and 8 bases at J, with 9 bases between. The CDR3 spans 11 residues. The CDR3 region has the DNA TGTGCCACCAGTTCCGGGGTAGGCTACACCTTC. Protein: CATSSGVGYTF.

In its sample, this clonotype was seen many times. CDR3 loop: CASSLWGRVFGEQYF. CDR3 sequence (DNA): TGTGCCAGCAGTTTATGGGGCAGGGTCTTTGGTGAGCAGTACTTC. The rearrangement links TRBV28 to TRBJ2-7; D possibly corresponds to TRBD1 (5 bases). Trimming left V 0 bases short and J 7 bases short, with 16 bases between. The CDR3 is 15 amino acids. Germline V CDR1 and CDR2: MDHEN, SYDVKM.

This clonotype came up many times. The rearrangement links TRBV5-1 to TRBJ1-6; D may be TRBD1 (6 bases). The germline V and J ends were trimmed by 4 bases and 7 bases, with 15 bases remaining between them. The CDR3 length is 15 residues. CDR1 SGHRS and CDR2 YFSETQ come from the germline V gene. CDR3 amino acids: CASSASGQPNSPLHF. CDR3 in DNA: TGCGCCAGCAGCGCCTCGGGACAACCAAATTCACCCCTCCACTTT.

Here the CDR3 reads CSARDRIGFHEQYF. The CDR3 bases are TGCAGTGCTAGAGATAGGATAGGGTTCCACGAGCAGTACTTC. V and J are TRBV20-1 and TRBJ2-7; D is unresolved. This CDR3 is 14 amino acids long. V shed 0 bases and J shed 5 bases, with 14 bases lying between them. Per the germline V gene, CDR1 is DFQATT and CDR2 is SNEGSKA (reference sequence).